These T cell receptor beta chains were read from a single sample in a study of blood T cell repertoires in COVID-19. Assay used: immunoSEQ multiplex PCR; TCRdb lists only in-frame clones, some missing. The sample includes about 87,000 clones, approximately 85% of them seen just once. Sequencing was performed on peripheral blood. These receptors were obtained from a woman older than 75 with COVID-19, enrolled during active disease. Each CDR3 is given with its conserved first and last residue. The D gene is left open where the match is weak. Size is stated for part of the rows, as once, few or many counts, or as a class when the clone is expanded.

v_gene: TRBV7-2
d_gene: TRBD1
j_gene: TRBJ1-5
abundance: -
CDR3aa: CASSEDRGMSQPQHF
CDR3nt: TGTGCCAGCAGCGAGGACAGGGGTATGAGTCAGCCCCAGCATTTT

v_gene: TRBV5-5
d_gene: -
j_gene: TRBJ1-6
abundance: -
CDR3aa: CASSLGGKGSPLHF
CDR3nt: TGTGCCAGCAGCCTCGGCGGGAAAGGGTCACCCCTCCACTTT

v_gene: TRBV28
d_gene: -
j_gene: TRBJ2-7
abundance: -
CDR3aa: CASSTSSTGGEQYF
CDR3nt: TGTGCCAGCAGCACCTCCTCGACCGGGGGCGAGCAGTACTTC

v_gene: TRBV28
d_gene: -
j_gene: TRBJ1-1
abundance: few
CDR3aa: CASSLPMNTEAFF
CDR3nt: TGTGCCAGCAGTTTACCCATGAACACTGAAGCTTTCTTT

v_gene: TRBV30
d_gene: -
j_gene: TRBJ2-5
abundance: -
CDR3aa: CAWSTLAETQYF
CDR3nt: TGTGCCTGGAGCACACTAGCAGAGACCCAGTACTTC

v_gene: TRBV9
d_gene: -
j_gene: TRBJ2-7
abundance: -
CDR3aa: CASSPSTSSYEQYF
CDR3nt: TGTGCCAGCAGCCCCTCGACTAGCTCCTACGAGCAGTACTTC

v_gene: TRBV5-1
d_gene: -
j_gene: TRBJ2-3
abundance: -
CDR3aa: CASTWAPLGTDTQYF
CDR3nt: TGCGCCAGCACATGGGCACCCCTGGGCACAGATACGCAGTATTTT

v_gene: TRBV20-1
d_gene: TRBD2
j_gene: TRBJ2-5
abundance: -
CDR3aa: CSASASSGSRETQYF
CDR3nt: TGCAGTGCTAGTGCTTCTAGCGGGAGCCGAGAGACCCAGTACTTC

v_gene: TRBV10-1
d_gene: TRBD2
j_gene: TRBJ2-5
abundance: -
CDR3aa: CASSPAGGETQYF
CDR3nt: TGCGCCAGCAGCCCAGCGGGAGGGGAGACCCAGTACTTC

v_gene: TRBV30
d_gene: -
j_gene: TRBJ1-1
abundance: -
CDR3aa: CAWGGGNTEAFF
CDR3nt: TGTGCCTGGGGCGGAGGTAACACTGAAGCTTTCTTT

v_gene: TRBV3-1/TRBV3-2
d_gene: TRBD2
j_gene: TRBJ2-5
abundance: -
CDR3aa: CASSHWGEGIQETQYF
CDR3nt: TGTGCCAGCAGCCATTGGGGGGAGGGAATCCAAGAGACCCAGTACTTC

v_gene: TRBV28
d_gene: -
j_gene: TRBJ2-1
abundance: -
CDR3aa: CASTQDSLNEFF
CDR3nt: TGTGCCAGCACCCAGGACTCCCTCAACGAGTTCTTC

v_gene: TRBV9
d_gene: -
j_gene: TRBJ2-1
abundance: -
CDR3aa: CASSTPTRGGGNEQFF
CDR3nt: TGTGCCAGCAGCACCCCGACTAGAGGGGGGGGCAATGAGCAGTTCTTC

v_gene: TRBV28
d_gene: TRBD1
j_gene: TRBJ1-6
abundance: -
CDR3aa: CASTTGVTPLHF
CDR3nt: TGTGCCAGCACCACAGGGGTGACACCCCTCCACTTT

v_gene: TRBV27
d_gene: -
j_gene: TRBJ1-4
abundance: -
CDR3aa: CASSSYRVTNEKLFF
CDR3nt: TGTGCCAGCAGTTCTTACAGGGTAACTAATGAAAAACTGTTTTTT

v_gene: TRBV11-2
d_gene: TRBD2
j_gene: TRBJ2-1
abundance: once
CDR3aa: CASSPPGLAGINEQFF
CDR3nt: TGTGCCAGCAGCCCGCCCGGACTAGCGGGTATAAATGAGCAGTTCTTC

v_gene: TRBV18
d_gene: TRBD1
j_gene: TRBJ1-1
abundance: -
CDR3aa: CASSPQREFRGRLPTANTEAFF
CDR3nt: TGTGCCAGCTCCCCACAGAGGGAGTTCAGGGGGCGTCTTCCAACCGCGAACACTGAAGCTTTCTTT

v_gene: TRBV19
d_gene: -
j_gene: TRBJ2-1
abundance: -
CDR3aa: CASSIIRTWGPQFF
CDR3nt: TGTGCCAGTAGTATAATCCGGACTTGGGGGCCGCAGTTCTTC

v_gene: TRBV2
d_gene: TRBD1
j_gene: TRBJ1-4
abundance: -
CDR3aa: CASSPGTGGEKLFF
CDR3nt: TGTGCCAGCAGTCCCGGGACAGGGGGAGAAAAACTGTTTTTT

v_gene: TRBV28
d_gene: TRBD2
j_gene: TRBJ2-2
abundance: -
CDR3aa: CASRGYSGVTGELFF
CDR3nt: TGTGCCAGCAGGGGCTATAGCGGGGTCACCGGGGAGCTGTTTTTT

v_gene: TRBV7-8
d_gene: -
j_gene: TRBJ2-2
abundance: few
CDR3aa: CASSRGSPGELFF
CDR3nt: TGTGCCAGCAGCCGCGGGTCCCCCGGGGAGCTGTTTTTT

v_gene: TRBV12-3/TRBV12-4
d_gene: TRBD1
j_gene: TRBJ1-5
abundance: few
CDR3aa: CATGTGGHQPQHF
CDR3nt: TGTGCCACCGGGACAGGGGGCCATCAGCCCCAGCATTTT

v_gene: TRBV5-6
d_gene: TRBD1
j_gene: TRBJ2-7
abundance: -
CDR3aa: CASRRQGEGSYEQYF
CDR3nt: TGTGCCAGCAGACGACAGGGTGAGGGAAGCTACGAGCAGTACTTC

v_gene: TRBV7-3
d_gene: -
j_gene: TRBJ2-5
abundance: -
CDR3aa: CASSLNHRGETQYF
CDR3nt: TGTGCCAGCAGCTTAAACCATAGGGGCGAGACCCAGTACTTC

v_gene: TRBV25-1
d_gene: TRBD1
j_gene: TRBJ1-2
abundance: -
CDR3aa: CASSRGTGFGYTF
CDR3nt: TGTGCCAGCAGCAGGGGGACAGGGTTTGGCTACACCTTC

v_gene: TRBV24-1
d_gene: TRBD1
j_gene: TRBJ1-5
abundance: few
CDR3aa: CATRDPHRGGWNQPQHF
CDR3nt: TGTGCCACCAGGGACCCCCACAGGGGAGGTTGGAATCAGCCCCAGCATTTT

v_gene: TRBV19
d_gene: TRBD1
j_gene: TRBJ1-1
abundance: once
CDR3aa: CASTDSRQGRYTEAFF
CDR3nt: TGTGCCAGTACCGATTCCCGACAGGGTAGGTACACTGAAGCTTTCTTT

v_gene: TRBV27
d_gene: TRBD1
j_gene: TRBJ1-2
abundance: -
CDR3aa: CASSLSGQGAYGYTF
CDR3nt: TGTGCCAGCAGTTTATCCGGACAGGGGGCCTATGGCTACACCTTC

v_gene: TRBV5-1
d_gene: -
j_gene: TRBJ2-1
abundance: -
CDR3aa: CASSVGGTGDFWNEQFF
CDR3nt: TGCGCCAGCAGCGTGGGGGGCACAGGGGACTTTTGGAATGAGCAGTTCTTC

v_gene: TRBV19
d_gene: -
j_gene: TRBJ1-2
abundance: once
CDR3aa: CASRPQVDYDYGYTF
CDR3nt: TGTGCCAGTAGACCACAGGTGGACTACGACTATGGCTACACCTTC

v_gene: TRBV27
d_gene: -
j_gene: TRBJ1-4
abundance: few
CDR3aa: CASSPRRTATNEKLFF
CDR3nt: TGTGCCAGCTCCCCTAGACGGACTGCAACTAATGAAAAACTGTTTTTT

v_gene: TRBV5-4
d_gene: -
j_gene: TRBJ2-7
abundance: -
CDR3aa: CASSGQGRRTYEQYF
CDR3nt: TGTGCCAGCAGCGGTCAGGGGAGACGGACCTACGAGCAGTACTTC

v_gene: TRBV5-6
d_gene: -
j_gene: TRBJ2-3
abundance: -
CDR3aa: CASSLNRQGTDTQYF
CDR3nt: TGTGCCAGCAGCCTTAACAGGCAAGGGACAGATACGCAGTATTTT

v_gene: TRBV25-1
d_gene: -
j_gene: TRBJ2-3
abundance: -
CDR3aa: CASAPGVLTDTQYF
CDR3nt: TGTGCCTCCGCCCCGGGGGTCCTAACAGATACGCAGTATTTT

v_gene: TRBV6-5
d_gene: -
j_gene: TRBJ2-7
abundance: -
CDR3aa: CAGGQGTSYEQYF
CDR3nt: TGTGCCGGCGGGCAGGGGACATCCTACGAGCAGTACTTC

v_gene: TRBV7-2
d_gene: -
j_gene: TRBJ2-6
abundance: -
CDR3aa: CASSLAPKRLAANVLTF
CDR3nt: TGTGCCAGCAGCTTAGCGCCGAAGCGGCTAGCGGCCAACGTCCTGACTTTC

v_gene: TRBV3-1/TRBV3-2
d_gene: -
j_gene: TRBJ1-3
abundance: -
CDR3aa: CASSPWGGDTIYF
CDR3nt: TGTGCCAGCAGCCCTTGGGGGGGAGACACCATATATTTT

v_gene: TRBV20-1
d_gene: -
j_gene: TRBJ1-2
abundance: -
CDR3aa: CSAPWGVDYTF
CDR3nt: TGCAGTGCTCCCTGGGGAGTAGACTACACCTTC

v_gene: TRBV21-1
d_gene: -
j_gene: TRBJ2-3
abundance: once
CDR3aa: CASSHRGGTDTQYF
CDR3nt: TGTGCCAGCAGCCACAGGGGGGGCACAGATACGCAGTATTTT

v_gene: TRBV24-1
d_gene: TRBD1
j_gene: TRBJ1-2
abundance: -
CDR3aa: CATSDYRGDGYTF
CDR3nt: TGTGCCACCAGTGATTACAGGGGAGATGGCTACACCTTC

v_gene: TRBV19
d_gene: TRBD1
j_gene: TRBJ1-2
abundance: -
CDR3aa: CASSPWDRGILDYGYTF
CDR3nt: TGTGCCAGTAGTCCCTGGGACAGGGGTATTTTGGACTATGGCTACACCTTC

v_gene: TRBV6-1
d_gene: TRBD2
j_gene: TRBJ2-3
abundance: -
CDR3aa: CASSAAIAGGITDTQYF
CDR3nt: TGTGCCAGCAGTGCAGCCATAGCGGGAGGTATCACAGATACGCAGTATTTT

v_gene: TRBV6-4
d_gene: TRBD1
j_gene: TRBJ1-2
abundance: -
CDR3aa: CASSGARSGQGNYGYTF
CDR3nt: TGTGCCAGCAGTGGCGCCCGGTCGGGACAGGGGAACTATGGCTACACCTTC

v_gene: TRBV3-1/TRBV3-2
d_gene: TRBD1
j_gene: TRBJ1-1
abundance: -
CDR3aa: CASSRQGGVTEAFF
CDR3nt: TGTGCCAGCAGCCGACAGGGTGGGGTGACTGAAGCTTTCTTT

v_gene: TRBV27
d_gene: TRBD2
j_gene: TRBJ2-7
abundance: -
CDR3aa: CASSLSGGGLGVVEQYF
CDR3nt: TGTGCCAGCAGTTTAAGCGGGGGGGGCCTTGGGGTGGTCGAGCAGTACTTC

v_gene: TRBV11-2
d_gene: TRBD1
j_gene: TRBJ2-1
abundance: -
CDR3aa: CASSKTGGYHNEQFF
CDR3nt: TGTGCCAGCAGCAAGACAGGGGGCTACCACAATGAGCAGTTCTTC

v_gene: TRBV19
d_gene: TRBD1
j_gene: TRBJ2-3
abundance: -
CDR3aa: CASSSPGTGTDTQYF
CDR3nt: TGTGCCAGTAGTAGTCCCGGGACAGGCACAGATACGCAGTATTTT

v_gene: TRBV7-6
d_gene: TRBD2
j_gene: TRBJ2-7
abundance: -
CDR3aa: CASSLAGGGTLEQYF
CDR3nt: TGTGCCAGCAGCTTAGCTGGCGGGGGGACCCTCGAGCAGTACTTC

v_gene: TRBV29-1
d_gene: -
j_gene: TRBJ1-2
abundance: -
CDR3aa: CSDRGGRGGYTF
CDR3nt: TGCAGCGATAGGGGGGGCCGGGGGGGCTACACCTTC

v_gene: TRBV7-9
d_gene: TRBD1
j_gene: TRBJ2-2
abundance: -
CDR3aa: CASSLEDRGLGTGELFF
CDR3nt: TGTGCCAGCAGCTTAGAAGACAGGGGATTGGGGACCGGGGAGCTGTTTTTT

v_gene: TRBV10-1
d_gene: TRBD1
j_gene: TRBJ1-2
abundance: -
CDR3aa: CASRDTGTAYGYTF
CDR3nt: TGCGCCAGCAGGGATACCGGGACAGCTTATGGCTACACCTTC

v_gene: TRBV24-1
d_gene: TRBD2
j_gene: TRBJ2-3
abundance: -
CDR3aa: CATSDSLSGGRLNF
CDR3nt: TGTGCCACCAGTGATTCCCTTAGCGGGGGGAGGTTGAATTTT

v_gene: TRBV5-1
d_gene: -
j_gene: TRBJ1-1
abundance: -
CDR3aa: CASSSQGVTEAFF
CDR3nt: TGCGCCAGCAGCTCCCAGGGTGTGACTGAAGCTTTCTTT

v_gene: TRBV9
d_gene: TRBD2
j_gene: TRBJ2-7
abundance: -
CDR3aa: CASSVAPSGGSYEQYF
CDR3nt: TGTGCCAGCAGCGTAGCTCCTAGCGGGGGATCCTACGAGCAGTACTTC